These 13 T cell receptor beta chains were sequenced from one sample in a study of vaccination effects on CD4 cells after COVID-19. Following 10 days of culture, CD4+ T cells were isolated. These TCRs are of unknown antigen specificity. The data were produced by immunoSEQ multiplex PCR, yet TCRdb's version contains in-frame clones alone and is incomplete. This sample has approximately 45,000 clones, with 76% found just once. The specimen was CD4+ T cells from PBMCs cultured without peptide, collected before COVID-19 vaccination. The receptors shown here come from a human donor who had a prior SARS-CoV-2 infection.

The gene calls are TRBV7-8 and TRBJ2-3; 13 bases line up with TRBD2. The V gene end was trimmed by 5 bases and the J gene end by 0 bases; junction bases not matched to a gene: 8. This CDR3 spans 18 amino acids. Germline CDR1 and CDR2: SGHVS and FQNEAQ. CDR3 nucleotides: TGTGCCAGCAGCGCAGGACTAGCGGGGGCTCTTAGCACAGATACGCAGTATTTT. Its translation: CASSAGLAGALSTDTQYF.

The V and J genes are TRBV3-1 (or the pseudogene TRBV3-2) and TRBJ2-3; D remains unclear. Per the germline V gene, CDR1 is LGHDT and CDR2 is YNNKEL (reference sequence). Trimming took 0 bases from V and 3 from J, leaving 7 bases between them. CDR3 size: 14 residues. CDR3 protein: CASSQEFGTDTQYF. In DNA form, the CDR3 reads TGTGCCAGCAGCCAAGAATTTGGGACAGATACGCAGTATTTT.

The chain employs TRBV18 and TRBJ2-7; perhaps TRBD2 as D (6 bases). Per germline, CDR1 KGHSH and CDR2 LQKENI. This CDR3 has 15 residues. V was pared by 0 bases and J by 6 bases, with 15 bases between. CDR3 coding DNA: TGTGCCAGCTCACCACCACGTTCGGGGGAAGGCGAGCAGTACTTC. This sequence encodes CASSPPRSGEGEQYF. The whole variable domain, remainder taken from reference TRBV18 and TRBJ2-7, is NAGVMQNPRHLVRRRGQEARLRCSPMKGHSHVYWYRQLPEEGLKFMVYLQKENIIDESGMPKERFSAEFPKEGPSILRIQQVVRGDSAAYFCASSPPRSGEGEQYFGPGTRLTVT.

The CDR3 DNA reads TGTGCCAGCAGTTCCCCGCTCCGGGACAGGGGTTTCGGGCAGTTCTTC. Translation gives CASSSPLRDRGFGQFF. The rearrangement uses TRBV27 and TRBJ2-1; 10 nucleotides agree with TRBD1. Germline trimming cut 4 bases from V and 12 bases from J; bases unmatched to any gene: 15. The CDR3 is made up of 16 amino acids. CDR1 and CDR2 (germline): MNHEY, SMNVEV (reference sequence).

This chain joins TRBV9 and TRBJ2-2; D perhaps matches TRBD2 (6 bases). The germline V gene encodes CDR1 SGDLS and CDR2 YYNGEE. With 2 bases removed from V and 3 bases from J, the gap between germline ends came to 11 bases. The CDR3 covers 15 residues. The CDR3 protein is CASSVSSVHTGELFF. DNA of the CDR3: TGTGCCAGCAGCGTCTCTAGCGTCCACACCGGGGAGCTGTTTTTT.

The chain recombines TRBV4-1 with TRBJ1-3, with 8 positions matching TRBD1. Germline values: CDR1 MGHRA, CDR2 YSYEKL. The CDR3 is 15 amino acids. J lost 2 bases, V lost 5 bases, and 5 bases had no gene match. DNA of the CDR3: TGCGCCAGCAGCAAGGACAGGGTTCCTGGAAACACCATATATTTT. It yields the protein CASSKDRVPGNTIYF.

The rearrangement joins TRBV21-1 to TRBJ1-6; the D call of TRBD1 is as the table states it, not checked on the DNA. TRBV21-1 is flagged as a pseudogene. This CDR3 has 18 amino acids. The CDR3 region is CASSKAEGANSYNSPLHF. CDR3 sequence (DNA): TGTGCCAGCAGCAAAGCGGAGGGGGCGAACTCCTATAATTCACCCCTCCACTTT.

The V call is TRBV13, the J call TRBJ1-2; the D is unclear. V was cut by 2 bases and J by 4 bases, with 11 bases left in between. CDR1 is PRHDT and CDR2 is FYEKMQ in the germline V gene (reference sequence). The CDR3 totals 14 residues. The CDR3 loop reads CASSLSVGGYGYTF. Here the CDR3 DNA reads TGTGCCAGCAGCTTAAGTGTCGGAGGCTATGGCTACACCTTC.

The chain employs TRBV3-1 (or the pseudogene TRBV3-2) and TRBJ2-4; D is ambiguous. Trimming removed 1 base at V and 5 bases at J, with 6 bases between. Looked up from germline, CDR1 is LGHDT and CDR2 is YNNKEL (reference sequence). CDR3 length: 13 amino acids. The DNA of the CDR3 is TGTGCCAGCAGCCAAGGGGCTCAAAACATTCAGTACTTC. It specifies CASSQGAQNIQYF.

The CDR3 sequence: CASSPYRGGTQYF. CDR3 sequence (DNA): TGTGCCAGTAGCCCGTATCGGGGTGGGACCCAGTACTTC. The chain has TRBV19 and TRBJ2-5; a possible D gene is TRBD2 (5 bases). This CDR3 spans 13 amino acids. V was shortened by 6 bases and J by 7 bases, with 15 bases between the two germline ends. Germline CDR1 is LNHDA and CDR2 is SQIVND (reference sequence).

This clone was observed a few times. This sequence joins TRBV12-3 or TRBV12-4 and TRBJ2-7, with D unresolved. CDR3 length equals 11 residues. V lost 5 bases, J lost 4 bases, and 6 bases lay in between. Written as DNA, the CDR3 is TGTGCCAGCAGTGCTGGTTACGAGCAGTACTTC. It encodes CASSAGYEQYF.

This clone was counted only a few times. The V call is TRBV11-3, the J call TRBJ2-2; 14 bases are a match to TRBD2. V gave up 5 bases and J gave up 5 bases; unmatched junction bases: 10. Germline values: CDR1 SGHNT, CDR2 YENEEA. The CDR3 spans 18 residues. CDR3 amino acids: CASSPGTSGGRRTGELFF. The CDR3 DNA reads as TGTGCCAGCAGCCCCGGGACTAGCGGGGGCCGCCGTACCGGGGAGCTGTTTTTT.

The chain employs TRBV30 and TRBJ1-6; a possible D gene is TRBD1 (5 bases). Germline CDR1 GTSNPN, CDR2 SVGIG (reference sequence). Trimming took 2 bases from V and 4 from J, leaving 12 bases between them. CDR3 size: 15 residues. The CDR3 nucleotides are TGTGCCTGGAGTCGTGATGGGGGTTATAATTCACCCCTCCACTTT. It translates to CAWSRDGGYNSPLHF.